These 23 T cell receptor beta chains were all obtained from the same sample, sequenced in a study of shared clonotypes between healthy human individuals. Libraries were prepared by immunoSEQ multiplex PCR; TCRdb keeps only in-frame clonotypes and omits some of them. The sample lists some 2.3 million clones; 93% were seen once. Sequences were obtained from naive CD4+ T cells from PBMCs. Subset specified: CD45RA+ positively selected. The origin of the receptors is a man between 18 and 29 years old in good health. Some clones in this sample may be carry-over from other donors' samples.

As to this clone: Other DNA sequences of this sample code for an identical CDR3. In DNA, the CDR3 is TGTGCCAGCAGTTATCGCCAGGGCTACGAGCAGTACTTC. It is translated as CASSYRQGYEQYF. This chain joins TRBV6-5 and TRBJ2-7; a weak D match, TRBD1 (5 bases). Trimming removed 3 bases at V and 3 bases at J, with 9 bases between. Per germline, CDR1 MNHEY and CDR2 SVGAGI. The CDR3 sequence is 13 residues long.

The chain carries TRBV30 and TRBJ2-3, with D unclear. Germline values: CDR1 GTSNPN, CDR2 SVGIG (reference sequence). CDR3 length: 13 amino acids. Trimming left V 0 bases short and J 2 bases short, with 6 bases between. CDR3 sequence (DNA): TGTGCCTGGAGTGTAAACCCCACAGATACGCAGTATTTT. Protein product: CAWSVNPTDTQYF.

The chain uses TRBV30 and TRBJ2-6; a possible D gene is TRBD2 (6 bases). Per the germline V gene, CDR1 is GTSNPN and CDR2 is SVGIG (reference sequence). This CDR3 is built from 17 residues. V was cut by 2 bases and J by 0 bases, with 14 bases left in between. The DNA for the CDR3 is TGTGCCTGGAGTCGACTAGGACCTAACTCTGGGGCCAACGTCCTGACTTTC. Its protein product is CAWSRLGPNSGANVLTF.

This chain joins TRBV7-3 and TRBJ2-7, with 7 bases aligning to TRBD1. The germline gives CDR1 SGHTA, CDR2 FQGTGA. This CDR3 comprises 17 residues. With V trimmed by 3 bases and J by 4 bases, 15 bases remained unmatched. In DNA form, the CDR3 reads TGTGCCAGCAGCTTCATATACCCGGGACAGAAGATTTACGAGCAGTACTTC. It codes for CASSFIYPGQKIYEQYF.

V usage is TRBV9 and J usage is TRBJ2-3; TRBD2 matches at 10 bases. The CDR3 is made up of 15 amino acids. Germline CDR1 reads SGDLS; CDR2 reads YYNGEE. The V gene end was trimmed by 3 bases and the J gene end by 3 bases; junction bases not matched to a gene: 4. In DNA form, the CDR3 reads TGTGCCAGCAGCGCCACTAGCGGGAAAACAGATACGCAGTATTTT. Protein: CASSATSGKTDTQYF.

J is TRBJ2-2 and V is TRBV15; TRBD1 or TRBD2 may be the D gene (7 bases each). Germline V gene data show CDR1 as LNHNV and CDR2 as YYDKDF (reference sequence). Trimming stripped 5 bases from V and 5 bases from J, with 18 bases between. The length of the CDR3 is 16 residues. The CDR3 DNA reads TGTGCCACCAGCCAATCGGGCAGGGGGGGAACCGGGGAGCTGTTTTTT. Protein sequence: CATSQSGRGGTGELFF.

This clone was recorded once. The junction differs from germline at one of its ends, possibly a read error. CDR3 nucleotides: TGCGCCAGCCGCTTGGGATCGATCGCAGGGCAAAACACTGAAGCTTTCTTT. It yields the protein CASRLGSIAGQNTEAFF. The rearrangement links TRBV5-1 to TRBJ1-1; possibly TRBD1 for D (5 bases). CDR1 is SGHRS, CDR2 YFSETQ, per germline. CDR3 size: 17 residues.

The rearrangement uses TRBV15 and TRBJ2-7; TRBD2 aligns across 7 bases. The CDR3 is 21 residues long. Per the germline V gene, CDR1 is LNHNV and CDR2 is YYDKDF (reference sequence). Unmatched junction bases numbered 27, after V lost 5 bases and J lost 2 bases. The CDR3 coding sequence is TGTGCCACCAGCTTCAGAGGCCCTAGGAAGCGGGACCGTCCCCACACCTACGAGCAGTACTTC. Translated: CATSFRGPRKRDRPHTYEQYF.

This clone was counted once. Other DNA variants within this sample encode the same CDR3. The CDR3 loop reads CASSSLGPGETQYF. The CDR3 nucleotides read TGTGCCAGCAGCTCCCTGGGGCCAGGAGAGACCCAGTACTTC. This chain joins TRBV7-2 and TRBJ2-5; possible D gene TRBD1, 5 bases. The CDR3 extends over 14 amino acids. Trimming removed 4 bases from V and 4 bases from J, with 13 bases in between. Germline loops: CDR1 SGHTA, CDR2 FQGNSA.

A remark on this clone: Other DNA variants within this sample encode the same CDR3. The chain recombines TRBV5-4 with TRBJ2-3, with 10 bases lining up with TRBD1. The CDR3 has 15 amino acids. With V trimmed by 0 bases and J by 5 bases, 3 bases remained unmatched. Germline CDR1 and CDR2: SGHNT and YYREEE (reference sequence). The CDR3 DNA is TGTGCCAGCAGCTTGGGGACAGGGGGTGAAGATACGCAGTATTTT. This codes for CASSLGTGGEDTQYF.

CDR3 region: CASTYGGTSTHEQFF. The CDR3 bases are TGTGCCAGCACTTATGGCGGGACTAGCACACATGAGCAGTTCTTC. The chain couples TRBV7-2 to TRBJ2-1; 9 bases map to TRBD2. The CDR3 extends over 15 amino acids. Per germline, CDR1 SGHTA and CDR2 FQGNSA. V was pared by 7 bases and J by 8 bases, with 12 bases of the junction left unmatched.

The chain combines TRBV6-5 with TRBJ2-1; D might be TRBD2 (5 bases). The CDR3 loop spans 15 amino acids. V was shortened by 6 bases and J by 8 bases, with 20 bases between the two germline ends. Germline lookup yields CDR1 MNHEY and CDR2 SVGAGI. Written as DNA, the CDR3 is TGTGCCAGCAGCCGCTCTGGGAGTTCGAACCATGAGCAGTTCTTC. It specifies CASSRSGSSNHEQFF.

The chain uses TRBV6-6 and TRBJ1-1, with D unresolved. CDR1 and CDR2 from the germline V gene are MNHNY and SVGAGI (reference sequence). Between the trimmed V and J ends, which lost 6 bases and 7 bases, there was a span of 12 bases. This CDR3 contains 12 residues. Here the CDR3 reads CASSPTGIEAFF. The CDR3 bases are TGTGCCAGCAGCCCCACCGGGATTGAAGCTTTCTTT.

The chain carries TRBV7-9 and TRBJ2-7; D might be TRBD2 (5 bases). Germline CDR1 and CDR2: SEHNR and FQNEAQ (reference sequence). Trimming removed 3 bases from V and 0 bases from J, with 12 bases in between. The CDR3 extends over 15 amino acids. The CDR3 region has the DNA TGTGCCAGCAGCTTGACCGTGGGGAGCTCCTACGAGCAGTACTTC. Translation gives CASSLTVGSSYEQYF.

This clone was counted between two and nine times. The gene calls are TRBV5-4 and TRBJ1-4; TRBD1 matches at 10 bases. Germline CDR1 is SGHNT and CDR2 is YYREEE (reference sequence). V dropped 4 bases and J dropped 6; count of bases not matched to a gene: 3. This CDR3 has 14 amino acids. The CDR3 nucleotides are TGTGCCAGCAGCAGGACAGGGGGGGATGAAAAACTGTTTTTT. Translated: CASSRTGGDEKLFF.

This clone has just one count. CDR3 sequence: CATSRDTEGSSYGYTF. Here the CDR3 DNA reads TGTGCCACCAGCAGAGATACGGAGGGGAGTAGCTATGGCTACACCTTC. V gene TRBV15 combines with J gene TRBJ1-2, with D possibly being TRBD1 (5 bases). The germline CDR1 and CDR2 sequences are LNHNV and YYDKDF (reference sequence). The CDR3 length is 16 residues. The V end lost 0 bases, the J end lost 4 bases, and 15 bases lay between the germline ends.

The chain uses TRBV6-5 and TRBJ2-2; the D call may be TRBD1 or TRBD2 (5 bases each). The CDR3 totals 12 residues. CDR1 and CDR2 from the germline V gene are MNHEY and SVGAGI. V lost 8 bases and J lost 7, with 11 bases in between. The CDR3 here is CASGRQNGELFF. The CDR3 DNA sequence: TGTGCCAGCGGGAGACAGAACGGGGAGCTGTTTTTT.

The rearrangement joins TRBV5-1 to TRBJ2-5, with TRBD2 matching 14 bases. Germline V gene data show CDR1 as SGHRS and CDR2 as YFSETQ. This CDR3 is built from 19 residues. J lost 3 bases, V lost 0 bases, and 10 bases had no gene match. In nucleotides, the CDR3 is TGCGCCAGCAGCTTGGTCCGGACTAGCGGGAGGAACCTCGAAGAGACCCAGTACTTC. This encodes CASSLVRTSGRNLEETQYF. Drawing the rest from reference TRBV5-1 and TRBJ2-5, the complete variable domain is KAGVTQTPRYLIKTRGQQVTLSCSPISGHRSVSWYQQTPGQGLQFLFEYFSETQRNKGNFPGRFSGRQFSNSRSEMNVSTLELGDSALYLCASSLVRTSGRNLEETQYFGPGTRLLVL.

Of note for this clone: Distinct nucleotide sequences in the sample also encode this CDR3. The genes are TRBV5-1 and TRBJ2-3; D may be TRBD1 (5 bases). The V gene lost 0 bases and the J gene lost 0 bases, with 8 bases spanning the gap. In germline, CDR1 is SGHRS, CDR2 YFSETQ. The CDR3 has 15 amino acids. The CDR3 DNA follows: TGCGCCAGCAGCTTGGTGGACACCAGCACAGATACGCAGTATTTT. Translated, it gives CASSLVDTSTDTQYF. Variable domain in full (rest from reference TRBV5-1 and TRBJ2-3): KAGVTQTPRYLIKTRGQQVTLSCSPISGHRSVSWYQQTPGQGLQFLFEYFSETQRNKGNFPGRFSGRQFSNSRSEMNVSTLELGDSALYLCASSLVDTSTDTQYFGPGTRLTVL.

The chain joins TRBV14 to TRBJ1-1, with no clear D. V was cut by 8 bases and J by 3 bases, with 22 bases left in between. Germline V CDR1 and CDR2: SGHDN, FVKESK. This CDR3 region has 16 residues. The CDR3 bases are TGTGCCAGCCCCCCAGGCACAATCGCCTCGGACACTGAAGCTTTCTTT. It encodes CASPPGTIASDTEAFF. The full variable domain, in which reference TRBV14 and TRBJ1-1 provide the parts outside the CDR3, is EAGVTQFPSHSVIEKGQTVTLRCDPISGHDNLYWYRRVMGKEIKFLLHFVKESKQDESGMPNNRFLAERTGGTYSTLKVQPAELEDSGVYFCASPPGTIASDTEAFFGQGTRLTVV.

CDR3 loop: CASSPGGSIEQYF. The CDR3 region has the DNA TGTGCCAGCTCACCAGGGGGGAGCATAGAGCAGTACTTC. The chain is built from TRBV18 and TRBJ2-7; possibly TRBD2 for D (6 bases). Per germline, CDR1 KGHSH and CDR2 LQKENI. The V and J ends lost 2 bases and 7 bases respectively, with 12 bases between them. This CDR3 comprises 13 residues.

The V and J genes are TRBV19 and TRBJ2-3; 11 bases fit TRBD1. The V and J ends lost 6 bases and 4 bases, in that order; junction bases with no gene match: 12. Germline lookup yields CDR1 LNHDA and CDR2 SQIVND (reference sequence). The CDR3 extends over 17 amino acids. The CDR3 reads CASRTRTGGSSADTQYF. The CDR3 DNA is TGTGCCAGTAGAACAAGGACAGGGGGCTCCTCGGCAGATACGCAGTATTTT.

Remarks on this clone: Other DNA sequences in this sample translate to the same CDR3. The chain links TRBV6-5 to TRBJ2-7, with TRBD2 as a possible D gene (7 bases). This CDR3 spans 15 amino acids. V shed 0 bases and J shed 1 base, with 10 bases lying between them. Germline CDR1 and CDR2: MNHEY and SVGAGI. The CDR3: CASSYSRGGSYEQYF. CDR3 nucleotide sequence: TGTGCCAGCAGTTACTCGAGGGGGGGTTCCTACGAGCAGTACTTC.